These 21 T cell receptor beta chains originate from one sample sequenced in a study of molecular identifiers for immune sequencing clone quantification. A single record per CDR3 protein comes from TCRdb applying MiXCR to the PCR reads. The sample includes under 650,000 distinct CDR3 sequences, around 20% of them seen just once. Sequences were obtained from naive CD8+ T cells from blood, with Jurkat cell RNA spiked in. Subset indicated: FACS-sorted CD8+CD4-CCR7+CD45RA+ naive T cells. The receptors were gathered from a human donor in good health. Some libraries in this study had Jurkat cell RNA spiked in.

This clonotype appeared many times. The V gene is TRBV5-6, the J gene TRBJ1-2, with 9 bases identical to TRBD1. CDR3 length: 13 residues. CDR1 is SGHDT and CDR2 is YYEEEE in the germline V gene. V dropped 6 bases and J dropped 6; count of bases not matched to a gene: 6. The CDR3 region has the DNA TGTGCCAGCACCATGGGACAGGGCAATGGCTACACCTTC. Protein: CASTMGQGNGYTF.

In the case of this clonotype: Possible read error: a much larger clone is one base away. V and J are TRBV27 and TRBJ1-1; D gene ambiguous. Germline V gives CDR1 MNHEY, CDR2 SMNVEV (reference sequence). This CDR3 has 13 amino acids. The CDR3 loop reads CACSFSTYTEAFF. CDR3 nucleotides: TGTGCCTGCAGTTTTTCCACTTACACTGAAGCTTTCTTT.

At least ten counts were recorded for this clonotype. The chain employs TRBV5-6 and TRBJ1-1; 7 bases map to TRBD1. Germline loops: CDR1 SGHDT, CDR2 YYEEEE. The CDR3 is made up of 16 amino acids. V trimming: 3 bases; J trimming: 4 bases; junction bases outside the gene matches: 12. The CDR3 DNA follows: TGTGCCAGCAGCTCAGGGGGTTGGGGGCTGAGCACTGAAGCTTTCTTT. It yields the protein CASSSGGWGLSTEAFF.

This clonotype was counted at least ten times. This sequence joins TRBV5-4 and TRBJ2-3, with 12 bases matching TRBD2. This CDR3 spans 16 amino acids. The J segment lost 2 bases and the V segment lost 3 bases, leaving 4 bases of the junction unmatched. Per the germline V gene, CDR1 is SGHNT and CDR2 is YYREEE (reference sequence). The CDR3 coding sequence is TGTGCCAGCAGCTCGCGACTAGCGGGAGCCACAGATACGCAGTATTTT. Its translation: CASSSRLAGATDTQYF.

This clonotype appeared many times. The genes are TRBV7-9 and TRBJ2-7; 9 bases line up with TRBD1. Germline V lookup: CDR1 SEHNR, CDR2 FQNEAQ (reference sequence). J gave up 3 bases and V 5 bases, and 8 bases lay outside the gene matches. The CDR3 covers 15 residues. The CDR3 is CASSPGRQGGYEQYF. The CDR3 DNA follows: TGTGCCAGCAGCCCCGGGAGACAGGGGGGCTACGAGCAGTACTTC.

The DNA of the CDR3 is TGTGCCAGCGGCTTGGACGACAGCTTTGAAGCTTTCTTT. Translation gives CASGLDDSFEAFF. V usage is TRBV5-3 and J usage is TRBJ1-1, with D perhaps TRBD1 (5 bases). TRBV5-3 is classed as an ORF, of uncertain function. The CDR3 has 13 residues. V was shortened by 8 bases and J by 7 bases, with 18 bases between the two germline ends.

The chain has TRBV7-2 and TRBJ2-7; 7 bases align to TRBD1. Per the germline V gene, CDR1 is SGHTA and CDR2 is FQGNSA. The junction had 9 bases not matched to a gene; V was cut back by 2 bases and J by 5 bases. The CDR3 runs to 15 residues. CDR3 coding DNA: TGTGCCAGCAGCTTATTGTGGGACAGAAACAACGAGCAGTACTTC. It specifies CASSLLWDRNNEQYF.

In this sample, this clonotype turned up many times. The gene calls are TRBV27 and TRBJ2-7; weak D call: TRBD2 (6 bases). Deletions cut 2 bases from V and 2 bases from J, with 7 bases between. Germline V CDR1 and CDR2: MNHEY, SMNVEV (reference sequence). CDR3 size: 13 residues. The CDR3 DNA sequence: TGTGCCAGCAGTTTAGCGGGACCCTACGAGCAGTACTTC. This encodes CASSLAGPYEQYF.

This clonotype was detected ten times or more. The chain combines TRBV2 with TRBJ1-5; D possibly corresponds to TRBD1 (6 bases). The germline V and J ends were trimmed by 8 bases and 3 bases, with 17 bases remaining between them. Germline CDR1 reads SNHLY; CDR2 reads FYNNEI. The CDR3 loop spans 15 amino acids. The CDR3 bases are TGTGCCAGCGGGGGTGGAGGGGGAGACAATCAGCCCCAGCATTTT. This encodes CASGGGGGDNQPQHF.

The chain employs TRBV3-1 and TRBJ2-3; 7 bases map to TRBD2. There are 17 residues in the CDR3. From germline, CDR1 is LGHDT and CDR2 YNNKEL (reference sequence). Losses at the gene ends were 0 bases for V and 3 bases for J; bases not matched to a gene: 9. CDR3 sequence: CASSQDSKLALTDTQYF. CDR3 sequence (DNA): TGTGCCAGCAGCCAAGATAGTAAACTAGCGCTTACAGATACGCAGTATTTT.

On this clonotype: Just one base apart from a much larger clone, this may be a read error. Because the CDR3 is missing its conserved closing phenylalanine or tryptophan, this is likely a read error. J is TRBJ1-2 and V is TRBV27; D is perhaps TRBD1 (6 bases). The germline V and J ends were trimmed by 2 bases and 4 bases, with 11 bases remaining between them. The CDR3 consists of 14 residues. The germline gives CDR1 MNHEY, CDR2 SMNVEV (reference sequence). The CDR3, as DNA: TGTGCCAGCAGTTTAACAGGGTTTGCCTATGGCTACACCCTC. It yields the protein CASSLTGFAYGYTL.

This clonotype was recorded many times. The CDR3 loop reads CSVGTGYEQYF. CDR3 sequence (DNA): TGCAGCGTGGGGACAGGGTACGAGCAGTACTTC. The rearrangement uses TRBV29-1 and TRBJ2-7, with 9 bases fitting TRBD1. V gave up 6 bases and J gave up 4 bases; unmatched junction bases: 1. Germline-derived CDR1 and CDR2 are SQVTM and ANQGSEA. The length of the CDR3 is 11 residues.

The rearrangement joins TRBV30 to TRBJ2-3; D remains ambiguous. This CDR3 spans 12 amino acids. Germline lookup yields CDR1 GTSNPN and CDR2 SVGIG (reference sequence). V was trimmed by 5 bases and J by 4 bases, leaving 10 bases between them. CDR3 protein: CAWGKSADTQYF. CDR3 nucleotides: TGTGCCTGGGGGAAAAGCGCAGATACGCAGTATTTT.

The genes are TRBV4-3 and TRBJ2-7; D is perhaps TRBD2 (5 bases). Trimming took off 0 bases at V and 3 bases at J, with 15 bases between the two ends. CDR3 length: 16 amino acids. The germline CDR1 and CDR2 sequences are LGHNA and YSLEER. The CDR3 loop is CASSQEASSTYYEQYF. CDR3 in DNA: TGCGCCAGCAGCCAAGAGGCTAGCTCTACCTACTACGAGCAGTACTTC.

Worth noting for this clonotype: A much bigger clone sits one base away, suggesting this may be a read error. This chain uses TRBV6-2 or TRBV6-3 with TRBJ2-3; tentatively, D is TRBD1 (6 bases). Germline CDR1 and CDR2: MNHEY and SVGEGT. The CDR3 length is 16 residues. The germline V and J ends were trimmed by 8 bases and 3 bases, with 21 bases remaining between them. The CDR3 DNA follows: TGTGCCAGCGGACCAAGAACAGGGCGGTCAACAGATACGCAGTATTTT. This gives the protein CASGPRTGRSTDTQYF.

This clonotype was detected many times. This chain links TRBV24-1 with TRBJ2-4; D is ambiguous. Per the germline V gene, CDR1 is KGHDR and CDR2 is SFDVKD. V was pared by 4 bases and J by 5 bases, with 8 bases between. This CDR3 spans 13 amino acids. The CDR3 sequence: CATSENLENIQYF. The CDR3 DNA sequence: TGTGCCACCAGTGAGAATCTGGAAAACATTCAGTACTTC.

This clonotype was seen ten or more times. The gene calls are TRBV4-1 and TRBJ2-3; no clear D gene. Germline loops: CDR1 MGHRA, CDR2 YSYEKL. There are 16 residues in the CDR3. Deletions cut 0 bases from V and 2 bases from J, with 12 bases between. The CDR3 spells CASSQESGVLTDTQYF. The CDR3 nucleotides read TGCGCCAGCAGCCAAGAAAGTGGGGTCCTCACAGATACGCAGTATTTT.

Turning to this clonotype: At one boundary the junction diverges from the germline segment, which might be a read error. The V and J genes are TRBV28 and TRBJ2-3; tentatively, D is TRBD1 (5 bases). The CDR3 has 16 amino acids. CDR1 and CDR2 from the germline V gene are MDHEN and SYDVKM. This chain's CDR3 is CANSLRLGRFTDRQYF. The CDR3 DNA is TGTGCCAACAGTCTTCGGTTGGGGCGTTTCACAGATAGGCAGTATTTT.

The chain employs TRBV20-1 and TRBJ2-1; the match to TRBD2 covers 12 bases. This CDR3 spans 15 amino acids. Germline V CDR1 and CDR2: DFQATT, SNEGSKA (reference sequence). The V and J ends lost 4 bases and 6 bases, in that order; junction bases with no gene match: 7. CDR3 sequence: CSAKDGLAGSNEQFF. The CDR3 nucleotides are TGCAGTGCTAAAGATGGACTAGCGGGAAGCAATGAGCAGTTCTTC.

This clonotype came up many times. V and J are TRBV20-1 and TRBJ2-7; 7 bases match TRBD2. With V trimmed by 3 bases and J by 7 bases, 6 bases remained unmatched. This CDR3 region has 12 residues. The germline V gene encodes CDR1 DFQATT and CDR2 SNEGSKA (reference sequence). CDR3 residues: CSARGEGWEQYF. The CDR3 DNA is TGCAGTGCTAGGGGGGAGGGCTGGGAGCAGTACTTC.

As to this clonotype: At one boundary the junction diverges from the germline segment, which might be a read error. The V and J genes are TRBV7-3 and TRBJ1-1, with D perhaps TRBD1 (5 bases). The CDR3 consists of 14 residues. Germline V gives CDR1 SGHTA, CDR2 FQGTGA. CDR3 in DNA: TGTTCCAGCAGCTTAAGCGGGACCGACACTGAAGCTTTCTTT. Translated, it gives CSSSLSGTDTEAFF.